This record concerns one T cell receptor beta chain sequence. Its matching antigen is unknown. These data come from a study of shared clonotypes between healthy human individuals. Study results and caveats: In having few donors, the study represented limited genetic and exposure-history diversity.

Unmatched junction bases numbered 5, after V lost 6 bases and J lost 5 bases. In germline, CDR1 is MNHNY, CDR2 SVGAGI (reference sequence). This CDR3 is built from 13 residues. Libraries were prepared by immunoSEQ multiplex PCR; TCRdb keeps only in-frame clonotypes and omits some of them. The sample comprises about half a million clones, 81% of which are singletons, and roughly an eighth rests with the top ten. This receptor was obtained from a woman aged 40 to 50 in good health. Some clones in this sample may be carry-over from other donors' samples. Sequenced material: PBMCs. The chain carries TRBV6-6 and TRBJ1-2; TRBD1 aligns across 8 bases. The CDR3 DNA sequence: TGTGCCAGCAGCCGGGGACAGGAGTATGGCTACACCTTC. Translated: CASSRGQEYGYTF.